These T cell receptor beta chains were read from a single sample in a study of cytomegalovirus exposure and HLA in healthy donors. The method was immunoSEQ multiplex PCR; TCRdb's version includes in-frame clones alone and lacks a portion of them. This sample yields roughly 150,000 clones, of which more than 70% are seen a single time; approximately 3% belongs to the top ten. The sequencing input was PBMCs. Receptor source: a male donor in good health and CMV-seronegative. Both conserved end residues are part of each CDR3. The order of the fields is V gene, clone size, J gene, CDR3 length, D gene, CDR3 protein, CDR3 DNA. The D gene is left open where the match is weak. Not all rows give a size; the values are once, few, many and, for expanded clones, a class.

v_call: TRBV19
clone_size: -
j_call: TRBJ1-5
cdr3_length: 15
d_call: -
cdr3_aa: CASTPGRHSNQPQHF
cdr3_nt: TGTGCCAGTACCCCAGGGAGGCATAGCAATCAGCCCCAGCATTTT

v_call: TRBV28
clone_size: -
j_call: TRBJ2-7
cdr3_length: 17
d_call: TRBD2
cdr3_aa: CASSLSPRLAGVYEQYF
cdr3_nt: TGTGCCAGCAGTTTATCCCCCCGGCTAGCGGGGGTTTACGAGCAGTACTTC

v_call: TRBV9
clone_size: -
j_call: TRBJ2-2
cdr3_length: 16
d_call: TRBD2
cdr3_aa: CASSPRRGGNTGELFF
cdr3_nt: TGTGCCAGCAGCCCCCGTCGGGGGGGGAACACCGGGGAGCTGTTTTTT

v_call: TRBV28
clone_size: once
j_call: TRBJ2-2
cdr3_length: 17
d_call: TRBD2
cdr3_aa: CASRSLAGGPITGELFF
cdr3_nt: TGTGCCAGCAGGTCCCTAGCGGGAGGGCCTATTACCGGGGAGCTGTTTTTT

v_call: TRBV5-1
clone_size: -
j_call: TRBJ2-7
cdr3_length: 14
d_call: -
cdr3_aa: CASSASGEVGEQYF
cdr3_nt: TGCGCCAGCAGCGCGAGTGGGGAGGTGGGAGAGCAGTACTTC

v_call: TRBV4-2
clone_size: -
j_call: TRBJ2-3
cdr3_length: 15
d_call: TRBD1
cdr3_aa: CASSRTGFSTDTQYF
cdr3_nt: TGTGCCAGCAGCCGGACAGGGTTTAGCACAGATACGCAGTATTTT

v_call: TRBV11-2
clone_size: few
j_call: TRBJ2-5
cdr3_length: 17
d_call: -
cdr3_aa: CASSSRTLPTAGKTQYF
cdr3_nt: TGTGCCAGCAGCTCCCGCACGCTACCAACGGCAGGAAAGACCCAGTACTTC

v_call: TRBV30
clone_size: -
j_call: TRBJ1-2
cdr3_length: 13
d_call: -
cdr3_aa: CAGQVLMNYGYTF
cdr3_nt: TGTGCCGGCCAAGTCCTGATGAACTATGGCTACACCTTC

v_call: TRBV7-3
clone_size: -
j_call: TRBJ1-1
cdr3_length: 13
d_call: TRBD1
cdr3_aa: CASSSGQYTEAFF
cdr3_nt: TGTGCCAGCAGCTCGGGACAGTACACTGAAGCTTTCTTT

v_call: TRBV27
clone_size: -
j_call: TRBJ2-7
cdr3_length: 14
d_call: TRBD1
cdr3_aa: CASRTGTGLDEQYF
cdr3_nt: TGTGCCAGCCGCACCGGGACAGGGCTAGACGAGCAGTACTTC

v_call: TRBV5-1
clone_size: -
j_call: TRBJ1-6
cdr3_length: 14
d_call: -
cdr3_aa: CASSFSGGNSPLHF
cdr3_nt: TGCGCCAGCAGCTTTAGCGGGGGAAATTCACCCCTCCACTTT

v_call: TRBV7-3
clone_size: -
j_call: TRBJ2-2
cdr3_length: 15
d_call: TRBD2
cdr3_aa: CASSLGGGTTGELFF
cdr3_nt: TGTGCCAGCAGCTTAGGGGGAGGGACCACCGGGGAGCTGTTTTTT

v_call: TRBV18
clone_size: -
j_call: TRBJ1-2
cdr3_length: 15
d_call: -
cdr3_aa: CASSPQSGESYGYTF
cdr3_nt: TGTGCCAGCTCACCCCAGAGTGGGGAGAGTTATGGCTACACCTTC

v_call: TRBV4-3
clone_size: -
j_call: TRBJ2-7
cdr3_length: 17
d_call: TRBD1
cdr3_aa: CASSRQDGAGGSYEQYF
cdr3_nt: TGCGCCAGCAGCCGACAAGACGGGGCAGGGGGCAGCTACGAGCAGTACTTC

v_call: TRBV5-1
clone_size: -
j_call: TRBJ1-1
cdr3_length: 16
d_call: TRBD1
cdr3_aa: CASSSTGQGWLAEAFF
cdr3_nt: TGCGCCAGCAGCTCGACCGGACAGGGATGGTTGGCTGAAGCTTTCTTT

v_call: TRBV2
clone_size: -
j_call: TRBJ1-1
cdr3_length: 13
d_call: TRBD1
cdr3_aa: CASSPGQGIEAFF
cdr3_nt: TGTGCCAGCAGTCCCGGACAGGGCATTGAAGCTTTCTTT

v_call: TRBV11-2
clone_size: few
j_call: TRBJ2-7
cdr3_length: 14
d_call: TRBD2
cdr3_aa: CASSLLGGYHEQYF
cdr3_nt: TGTGCCAGCAGCTTATTGGGGGGGTACCACGAGCAGTACTTC

v_call: TRBV6-1
clone_size: -
j_call: TRBJ2-1
cdr3_length: 15
d_call: -
cdr3_aa: CASREQWGVNNEQFF
cdr3_nt: TGTGCCAGCAGGGAGCAGTGGGGGGTTAACAATGAGCAGTTCTTC

v_call: TRBV6-1
clone_size: -
j_call: TRBJ2-3
cdr3_length: 14
d_call: TRBD2
cdr3_aa: CASLLAGGTDTQYF
cdr3_nt: TGTGCCAGTTTACTAGCGGGAGGTACGGATACGCAGTATTTT

v_call: TRBV15
clone_size: once
j_call: TRBJ1-4
cdr3_length: 14
d_call: -
cdr3_aa: CATSRDAGPGELFF
cdr3_nt: TGTGCCACCAGCAGAGATGCCGGCCCAGGGGAACTGTTTTTT

v_call: TRBV5-5
clone_size: -
j_call: TRBJ1-2
cdr3_length: 14
d_call: -
cdr3_aa: CASSSTQGSYGYTF
cdr3_nt: TGTGCCAGCAGCTCCACACAGGGTAGCTATGGCTACACCTTC

v_call: TRBV5-1
clone_size: -
j_call: TRBJ1-5
cdr3_length: 15
d_call: -
cdr3_aa: CASSRGGQAGQPQHF
cdr3_nt: TGCGCCAGCAGCAGGGGGGGGCAGGCTGGCCAGCCCCAGCATTTT

v_call: TRBV6-6
clone_size: -
j_call: TRBJ2-7
cdr3_length: 14
d_call: TRBD1
cdr3_aa: CASYTEDRVGEQYF
cdr3_nt: TGTGCCAGCTATACGGAGGACAGGGTGGGCGAGCAGTACTTC

v_call: TRBV5-5
clone_size: -
j_call: TRBJ1-1
cdr3_length: 13
d_call: -
cdr3_aa: CASSPTGGAEAFF
cdr3_nt: TGTGCCAGCAGCCCTACAGGCGGCGCTGAAGCTTTCTTT

v_call: TRBV9
clone_size: -
j_call: TRBJ1-1
cdr3_length: 14
d_call: TRBD1
cdr3_aa: CASSAMTGGLEAFF
cdr3_nt: TGTGCCAGCAGCGCCATGACAGGGGGCCTTGAAGCTTTCTTT

v_call: TRBV13
clone_size: once
j_call: TRBJ2-3
cdr3_length: 18
d_call: -
cdr3_aa: CASSLEGPAGAGTDTQYF
cdr3_nt: TGTGCCAGCAGCTTAGAGGGGCCGGCGGGGGCTGGCACAGATACGCAGTATTTT

v_call: TRBV14
clone_size: -
j_call: TRBJ1-2
cdr3_length: 12
d_call: -
cdr3_aa: CASRPGTGGYTF
cdr3_nt: TGTGCCAGCAGGCCTGGGACTGGTGGCTACACCTTC

v_call: TRBV2
clone_size: -
j_call: TRBJ2-7
cdr3_length: 17
d_call: -
cdr3_aa: CASSEALQGFRPYEQYF
cdr3_nt: TGTGCCAGCAGTGAAGCGCTTCAAGGCTTCAGGCCCTACGAGCAGTACTTC

v_call: TRBV19
clone_size: medium-sized
j_call: TRBJ2-1
cdr3_length: 13
d_call: -
cdr3_aa: CASSIQVYNEQFF
cdr3_nt: TGTGCCAGTAGTATCCAGGTTTACAATGAGCAGTTCTTC

v_call: TRBV6-1
clone_size: -
j_call: TRBJ1-2
cdr3_length: 13
d_call: TRBD1
cdr3_aa: CASSRQGADGYTF
cdr3_nt: TGTGCCAGCAGTAGACAGGGGGCAGACGGCTACACCTTC

v_call: TRBV5-5
clone_size: once
j_call: TRBJ2-2
cdr3_length: 17
d_call: TRBD2
cdr3_aa: CASSLDPASGSTGELFF
cdr3_nt: TGTGCCAGCAGCTTGGATCCGGCTAGCGGGAGTACCGGGGAGCTGTTTTTT

v_call: TRBV7-9
clone_size: -
j_call: TRBJ1-1
cdr3_length: 13
d_call: -
cdr3_aa: CASSFGDPTEAFF
cdr3_nt: TGTGCCAGCAGCTTCGGGGATCCCACTGAAGCTTTCTTT

v_call: TRBV28
clone_size: -
j_call: TRBJ1-5
cdr3_length: 15
d_call: -
cdr3_aa: CASSRDNNSNQPQHF
cdr3_nt: TGTGCCAGCAGCCGGGACAACAATAGCAATCAGCCCCAGCATTTT

v_call: TRBV9
clone_size: -
j_call: TRBJ2-5
cdr3_length: 15
d_call: -
cdr3_aa: CASSPRGGPGETQYF
cdr3_nt: TGTGCCAGCAGCCCAAGGGGGGGGCCTGGAGAGACCCAGTACTTC

v_call: TRBV30
clone_size: -
j_call: TRBJ2-3
cdr3_length: 14
d_call: -
cdr3_aa: CAWGRDPGTDTQYF
cdr3_nt: TGTGCCTGGGGGAGAGATCCTGGCACAGATACGCAGTATTTT

v_call: TRBV18
clone_size: -
j_call: TRBJ1-4
cdr3_length: 15
d_call: -
cdr3_aa: CASSPWYGDNEKLFF
cdr3_nt: TGTGCCAGCTCACCATGGTACGGGGATAATGAAAAACTGTTTTTT

v_call: TRBV28
clone_size: -
j_call: TRBJ1-1
cdr3_length: 14
d_call: -
cdr3_aa: CASSFQDSHTEAFF
cdr3_nt: TGTGCCAGCAGTTTTCAGGACAGTCACACTGAAGCTTTCTTT

v_call: TRBV27
clone_size: -
j_call: TRBJ2-1
cdr3_length: 12
d_call: -
cdr3_aa: CASSPLGGRQFF
cdr3_nt: TGTGCCAGCAGTCCTCTCGGGGGACGGCAGTTCTTC

v_call: TRBV28
clone_size: -
j_call: TRBJ2-5
cdr3_length: 14
d_call: TRBD2
cdr3_aa: CASSQRGYGWTQYF
cdr3_nt: TGTGCCAGCAGTCAGCGGGGCTACGGGTGGACCCAGTACTTC

v_call: TRBV5-1
clone_size: few
j_call: TRBJ2-7
cdr3_length: 14
d_call: -
cdr3_aa: CASSYRDTVYEQYF
cdr3_nt: TGCGCCAGCAGTTACCGGGACACGGTCTACGAGCAGTACTTC

v_call: TRBV30
clone_size: -
j_call: TRBJ1-6
cdr3_length: 13
d_call: -
cdr3_aa: CAWTTGTNSPLHF
cdr3_nt: TGTGCCTGGACTACCGGGACAAATTCACCCCTCCACTTT

v_call: TRBV6-1
clone_size: -
j_call: TRBJ2-7
cdr3_length: 14
d_call: TRBD1
cdr3_aa: CASTTDRGGGEQYF
cdr3_nt: TGTGCCAGCACCACGGACAGGGGCGGAGGCGAGCAGTACTTC

v_call: TRBV5-4
clone_size: -
j_call: TRBJ1-1
cdr3_length: 16
d_call: TRBD1
cdr3_aa: CASSPGTGRANTEAFF
cdr3_nt: TGTGCCAGCAGCCCCGGGACAGGGCGGGCGAACACTGAAGCTTTCTTT

v_call: TRBV28
clone_size: -
j_call: TRBJ2-7
cdr3_length: 14
d_call: TRBD1
cdr3_aa: CASSLAGGTYEQYF
cdr3_nt: TGTGCCAGCAGTTTGGCAGGGGGAACCTACGAGCAGTACTTC

v_call: TRBV2
clone_size: -
j_call: TRBJ1-1
cdr3_length: 12
d_call: TRBD1
cdr3_aa: CASSRTGTEAFF
cdr3_nt: TGTGCCAGCAGTCGGACAGGGACTGAAGCTTTCTTT

v_call: TRBV5-1
clone_size: -
j_call: TRBJ1-5
cdr3_length: 15
d_call: -
cdr3_aa: CASSTDGSSNQPQHF
cdr3_nt: TGCGCCAGCAGCACGGACGGGAGTAGCAATCAGCCCCAGCATTTT

v_call: TRBV6-4
clone_size: -
j_call: TRBJ2-2
cdr3_length: 14
d_call: -
cdr3_aa: CASSEHMNTGELFF
cdr3_nt: TGTGCCAGCAGTGAACATATGAACACCGGGGAGCTGTTTTTT

v_call: TRBV18
clone_size: once
j_call: TRBJ2-7
cdr3_length: 15
d_call: TRBD1
cdr3_aa: CASSAGQGGGYEQYF
cdr3_nt: TGTGCCAGCTCGGCAGGACAGGGAGGAGGATACGAGCAGTACTTC

v_call: TRBV2
clone_size: -
j_call: TRBJ1-1
cdr3_length: 13
d_call: -
cdr3_aa: CASSGTGSTEAFF
cdr3_nt: TGTGCCAGCAGTGGTACAGGGAGCACTGAAGCTTTCTTT

v_call: TRBV29-1
clone_size: -
j_call: TRBJ2-5
cdr3_length: 14
d_call: -
cdr3_aa: CSVVIAGREETQYF
cdr3_nt: TGCAGCGTTGTAATCGCAGGAAGGGAGGAGACCCAGTACTTC

v_call: TRBV6-5
clone_size: -
j_call: TRBJ1-2
cdr3_length: 14
d_call: -
cdr3_aa: CASSYRQASYGYTF
cdr3_nt: TGTGCCAGCAGTTATAGGCAGGCGAGCTATGGCTACACCTTC

v_call: TRBV29-1
clone_size: once
j_call: TRBJ1-2
cdr3_length: 13
d_call: -
cdr3_aa: CSVERIGGDGYTF
cdr3_nt: TGCAGCGTTGAACGGATAGGGGGGGATGGCTACACCTTC

v_call: TRBV5-1
clone_size: -
j_call: TRBJ1-2
cdr3_length: 14
d_call: TRBD1
cdr3_aa: CASSTGTASYGYTF
cdr3_nt: TGCGCCAGCAGCACCGGGACAGCCTCGTATGGCTACACCTTC

v_call: TRBV5-4
clone_size: -
j_call: TRBJ1-3
cdr3_length: 15
d_call: -
cdr3_aa: CASSQKGGSGNTIYF
cdr3_nt: TGTGCCAGCAGCCAAAAGGGGGGGTCTGGAAACACCATATATTTT